Below, one TCR beta chain is given with its context. This record comes from a study of T cell changes during pregnancy in multiple sclerosis. Germline V lookup: CDR1 LGHNA, CDR2 YNFKEQ. The CDR3 contains 13 residues. Trimming stripped 2 bases from V and 1 base from J, with 6 bases between. Profiling relied on immunoSEQ multiplex PCR, and the TCRdb table lists in-frame clones only, not all of them. Among 45,000 or so clones listed, 95% to 97% were seen once. The clonotype comes from a female donor with multiple sclerosis, enrolled in a pregnancy study. Sequenced here: peripheral blood, sampled in the second trimester of pregnancy. The chain carries TRBV4-2 and TRBJ2-7; D unclear. This CDR3 is CASSQLTSYEQYF. As DNA, the CDR3 is TGTGCCAGCAGCCAACTCACATCCTACGAGCAGTACTTC.